Listed below are T cell receptor beta chains from one sample, sequenced in a study of cytomegalovirus exposure and HLA in healthy donors. Produced via immunoSEQ multiplex PCR; TCRdb's table is partial and in-frame only. Among under 250,000 clones listed, about 85% were seen once. Input material: PBMCs. All receptors come from a woman aged 50 to 60 in good health and CMV-seropositive. Both conserved end residues are part of each CDR3. Fields, in order: clone size, V gene, J gene, D gene, CDR3 DNA, CDR3 protein. D genes are given only for firm matches. Rows may omit the clone size; those that give it use once, few, many or a size class.

-	TRBV5-5	TRBJ2-1	-	TGTGCCAGCAGCTTGTACGGGCAGGGGTCCTACAATGAGCAGTTCTTC	CASSLYGQGSYNEQFF
few	TRBV21-1	TRBJ1-5	-	TGTGCCAGCAGCAATACCCGGACAGTTAGCAATCAGCCCCAGCATTTT	CASSNTRTVSNQPQHF
-	TRBV7-6	TRBJ1-6	TRBD1	TGTGCCAGCAGCCCACGACAGGGGTATAATTCACCCCTCCACTTT	CASSPRQGYNSPLHF
-	TRBV21-1	TRBJ1-6	-	TGTGCCAGCAGCCCTCTTGTTAGGACAGGGGAAAGCCCCTATAATTCACCCCTCCACTTT	CASSPLVRTGESPYNSPLHF
-	TRBV18	TRBJ2-7	TRBD1	TGTGCCAGCTCACCTGAAAGGGACAGGGGTAAACACGAGCAGTACTTC	CASSPERDRGKHEQYF
-	TRBV18	TRBJ1-3	-	TGTGCCAGCTCACCTTACCTCTCCCAGGGCTCTGGAAACACCATATATTTT	CASSPYLSQGSGNTIYF
-	TRBV15	TRBJ1-4	-	TGTGCCACCAGCAGAGATATTGGTTGGCAGGGCAAAGAAAAACTGTTTTTT	CATSRDIGWQGKEKLFF
-	TRBV5-4	TRBJ1-4	-	TGTGCCAGCAGCCAAGATGGGGCCAATGAAAAACTGTTTTTT	CASSQDGANEKLFF
-	TRBV14	TRBJ1-2	TRBD1	TGTGCCAGCAGCCGGACAGGGGGCGGCTATGGCTACACCTTC	CASSRTGGGYGYTF
-	TRBV19	TRBJ1-1	-	TGTGCCAGTAGCCTCAGGGAACACACTGAAGCTTTCTTT	CASSLREHTEAFF
few	TRBV7-3	TRBJ2-1	-	TGTGCCAGCAGCTTAACGTTGTCTCTTAGAGGTGAGCAGTTCTTC	CASSLTLSLRGEQFF
-	TRBV6-5	TRBJ2-7	-	TGTGCCAGCAGAGGCGAGGCTACCTACGAGCAGTACTTC	CASRGEATYEQYF
-	TRBV18	TRBJ1-2	TRBD1	TGTGCCAGCTCACCACCGAGAGGGGGCGTGCAGTATGGCTACACCTTC	CASSPPRGGVQYGYTF
-	TRBV2	TRBJ1-2	-	TGTGCCAGCAGTCTGCGACAGAGAGATGGCTACACCTTC	CASSLRQRDGYTF
-	TRBV6-5	TRBJ1-5	-	TGTGCCAGCAGTGCGCCAAATCAGCCCCAGCATTTT	CASSAPNQPQHF
once	TRBV10-2	TRBJ1-1	TRBD1	TGCGCCAGCAGGGGGACAGGGAACACTGAAGCTTTCTTT	CASRGTGNTEAFF
-	TRBV28	TRBJ1-2	TRBD1	TGTGCCAGCAGTCCGCTCGGACAGGGGAGGAACTATGGCTACACCTTC	CASSPLGQGRNYGYTF
-	TRBV20-1	TRBJ2-7	TRBD1	TGCAGTGCTCAGGGGGACTACGAGCAGTACTTC	CSAQGDYEQYF
-	TRBV6-6	TRBJ1-5	-	TGTGCCAGCAGTAAGACCCAACAGGGCTCTAATCAGCCCCAGCATTTT	CASSKTQQGSNQPQHF
-	TRBV27	TRBJ2-7	-	TGTGCCAGCAGTTTCCCCGTTGAGCAGTACTTC	CASSFPVEQYF
-	TRBV28	TRBJ1-2	TRBD1	TGTGCCAGCAGTCAAACCTGGACAGGGGGATATGGCTACACCTTC	CASSQTWTGGYGYTF
-	TRBV27	TRBJ1-2	TRBD1	TGTGCCAGCAGTTTATCCTATGAGCCCGGGACAGGGATCGGCTACACCTTC	CASSLSYEPGTGIGYTF
-	TRBV27	TRBJ1-2	TRBD1	TGTGCCAGCAGGCGAACCGGGACAGGGGGCGCCGGGTATGGCTACACCTTC	CASRRTGTGGAGYGYTF
-	TRBV6-1	TRBJ2-7	TRBD2	TGTGCCAGCAGTGAATCGGGGGGCGAGCAGTACTTC	CASSESGGEQYF
-	TRBV5-6	TRBJ2-2	-	TGTGCCAGCAGCTTCGTTTTAGACACCGGGGAGCTGTTTTTT	CASSFVLDTGELFF
-	TRBV6-5	TRBJ1-2	TRBD1	TGTGCCAGCAGCAGGACAGGGTCCTATGGCTACACCTTC	CASSRTGSYGYTF
-	TRBV7-9	TRBJ2-1	TRBD1	TGTGCCAGCAGCTTAGCCCGGGACAGGGGGGACAATGAGCAGTTCTTC	CASSLARDRGDNEQFF
few	TRBV10-1	TRBJ1-1	-	TGCGCCAGCAGGGGGCGGGAAGCTTTCTTT	CASRGREAFF
-	TRBV30	TRBJ1-2	-	TGTGCCTGGTTAAAGAACCGGGCCCCGGGGGATGGCTACACCTTC	CAWLKNRAPGDGYTF
-	TRBV2	TRBJ1-1	-	TGTGCCAGCAGCCCCCAGGGGAGGGACACTGAAGCTTTCTTT	CASSPQGRDTEAFF
-	TRBV19	TRBJ2-3	TRBD2	TGTGCCAGTAGTTTCCTAGCGGGGGCAACAGATACGCAGTATTTT	CASSFLAGATDTQYF
-	TRBV28	TRBJ2-7	TRBD1	TGTGCCAGCAGTCCCGACAGGGTAGACTACGAGCAGTACTTC	CASSPDRVDYEQYF
once	TRBV13	TRBJ1-4	TRBD1	TGTGCCAGCAGCGTATACAGGGGGGCGGAAAAACTGTTTTTT	CASSVYRGAEKLFF
-	TRBV29-1	TRBJ2-2	TRBD1	TGCAGCGTGACCGGGACAGATAACACCGGGGAGCTGTTTTTT	CSVTGTDNTGELFF
-	TRBV2	TRBJ2-3	TRBD1	TGTGCCAGCAGTGTCGAACAGGGGAGCACAGATACGCAGTATTTT	CASSVEQGSTDTQYF
-	TRBV30	TRBJ1-2	TRBD1	TGTGCCTGGATTTTGGGACAGGGGGGTGGCTACACCTTC	CAWILGQGGGYTF
-	TRBV30	TRBJ1-6	-	TGTGCCTGGGGACAGCACGTCTCCTATAATTCACCCCTCCACTTT	CAWGQHVSYNSPLHF
once	TRBV5-1	TRBJ1-3	-	TGCGCCAGCAGCTTGGTCTCAGGGCCTCGTCACTCTGGAAACACCATATATTTT	CASSLVSGPRHSGNTIYF
-	TRBV29-1	TRBJ2-3	-	TGCGGTACCAAGGCCGGGGGTTTCACAGATACGCAGTATTTT	CGTKAGGFTDTQYF
-	TRBV7-2	TRBJ2-2	TRBD2	TGTGCCAGCAGCGCCCAGGGCGGGGGGACCGGGGAGCTGTTTTTT	CASSAQGGGTGELFF
few	TRBV9	TRBJ1-2	-	TGTGCCAGCAGCGTAGGACTAGTGGCACGGAACTATGGCTACACCTTC	CASSVGLVARNYGYTF
-	TRBV12-5	TRBJ1-1	-	TGTGCTAGTGGTTTGTCTTCAGGGCAGAGCATGAACACTGAAGCTTTCTTT	CASGLSSGQSMNTEAFF
-	TRBV27	TRBJ2-5	TRBD1	TGTGCCAGCAGCCAACTGGGGACAGGGGGGGAAGAGACCCAGTACTTC	CASSQLGTGGEETQYF
-	TRBV27	TRBJ1-1	-	TGTGCCAGCAGGGCGGACATTTACACTGAAGCTTTCTTT	CASRADIYTEAFF
-	TRBV6-1	TRBJ1-4	TRBD1	TGTGCCAGCAGTTGGACAGGTGGGGCTGAAAAACTGTTTTTT	CASSWTGGAEKLFF
-	TRBV11-2	TRBJ2-3	TRBD1	TGTGCCAGCAGGGAGACAGGGCTCACAGATACGCAGTATTTT	CASRETGLTDTQYF
-	TRBV6-4	TRBJ2-1	-	TGTGCCAGCAGTGACCGGGACACCGTCTACAATGAGCAGTTCTTC	CASSDRDTVYNEQFF
-	TRBV29-1	TRBJ2-5	TRBD1	TGCAGCGCTCGAGGGACAGGCAAGATGTCCCAGTACTTC	CSARGTGKMSQYF
-	TRBV4-3	TRBJ2-5	-	TGCGCCAGCAGCCAAGACCCCGACAGACAAGAGACCCAGTACTTC	CASSQDPDRQETQYF
few	TRBV19	TRBJ1-4	-	TGTGCCAGTAGTATAGGGGGAGCCCCTCAGTCTAATGAAAAACTGTTTTTT	CASSIGGAPQSNEKLFF
-	TRBV9	TRBJ2-1	-	TGTGCCAGCAGCGTAGATGGCGGGTACAATGAGCAGTTCTTC	CASSVDGGYNEQFF
-	TRBV19	TRBJ2-7	-	TGTGCCAGTAGTGTGACTCAGTCCTACGAGCAGTACTTC	CASSVTQSYEQYF
-	TRBV15	TRBJ1-1	-	TGTGCCACCAGCAGAGAGGGGCTCGGGAACACTGAAGCTTTCTTT	CATSREGLGNTEAFF
-	TRBV7-7	TRBJ1-4	-	TGTGCCAGCAGCTTAGGGCACCGGGGGGAAAAACTGTTTTTT	CASSLGHRGEKLFF
-	TRBV11-2	TRBJ1-2	-	TGTGCCAGCAGCTTAAATTCTGGGGCGACCTACTATGGCTACACCTTC	CASSLNSGATYYGYTF